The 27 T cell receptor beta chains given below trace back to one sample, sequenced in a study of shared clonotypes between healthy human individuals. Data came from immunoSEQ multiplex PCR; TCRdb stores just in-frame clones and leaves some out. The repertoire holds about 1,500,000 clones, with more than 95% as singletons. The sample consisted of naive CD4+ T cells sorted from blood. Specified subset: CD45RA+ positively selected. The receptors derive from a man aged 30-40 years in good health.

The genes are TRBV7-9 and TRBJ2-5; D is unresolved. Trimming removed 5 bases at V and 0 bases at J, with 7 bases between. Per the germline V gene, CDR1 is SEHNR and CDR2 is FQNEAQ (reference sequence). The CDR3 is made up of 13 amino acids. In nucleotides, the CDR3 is TGTGCCAGCAGCGCACAGTACCAAGAGACCCAGTACTTC. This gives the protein CASSAQYQETQYF.

CDR3 in amino acids: CASSDQPSVGGELFF. CDR3 sequence (DNA): TGTGCCAGCAGTGACCAACCTAGCGTCGGCGGGGAGCTGTTTTTT. The rearrangement joins TRBV6-4 to TRBJ2-2, with a weak D call TRBD2 (6 bases). This CDR3 has 15 residues. Per germline, CDR1 MRHNA and CDR2 SNTAGT. Trimming pared 2 bases from V and 7 bases from J, leaving 14 bases between.

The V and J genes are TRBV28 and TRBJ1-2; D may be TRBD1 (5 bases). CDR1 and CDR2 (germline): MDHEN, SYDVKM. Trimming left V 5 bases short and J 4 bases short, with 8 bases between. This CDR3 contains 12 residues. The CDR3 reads CASSADSYGYTF. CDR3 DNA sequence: TGTGCCAGCAGTGCCGACAGCTATGGCTACACCTTC.

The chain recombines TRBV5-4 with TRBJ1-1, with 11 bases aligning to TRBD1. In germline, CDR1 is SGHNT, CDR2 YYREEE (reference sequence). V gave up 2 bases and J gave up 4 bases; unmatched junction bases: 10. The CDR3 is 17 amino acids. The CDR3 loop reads CASSFGLRGQGATEAFF. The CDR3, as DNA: TGTGCCAGCAGCTTCGGTCTCCGTGGACAGGGGGCCACTGAAGCTTTCTTT.

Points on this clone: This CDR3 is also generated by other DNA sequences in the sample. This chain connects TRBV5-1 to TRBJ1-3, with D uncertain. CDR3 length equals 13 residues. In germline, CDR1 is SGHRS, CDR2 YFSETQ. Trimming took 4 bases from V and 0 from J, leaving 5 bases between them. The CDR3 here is CASSPGSGNTIYF. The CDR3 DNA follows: TGCGCCAGCAGCCCCGGCTCTGGAAACACCATATATTTT.

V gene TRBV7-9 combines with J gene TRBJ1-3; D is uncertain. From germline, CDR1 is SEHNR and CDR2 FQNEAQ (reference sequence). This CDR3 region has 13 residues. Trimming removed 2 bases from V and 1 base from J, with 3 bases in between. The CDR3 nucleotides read TGTGCCAGCAGCTTAAAGTCTGGAAACACCATATATTTT. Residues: CASSLKSGNTIYF.

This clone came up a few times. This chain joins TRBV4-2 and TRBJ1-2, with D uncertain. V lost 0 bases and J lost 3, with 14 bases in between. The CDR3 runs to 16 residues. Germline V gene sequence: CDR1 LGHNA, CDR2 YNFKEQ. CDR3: CASSQDNTGWDYGYTF. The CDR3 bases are TGTGCCAGCAGCCAAGATAACACTGGGTGGGACTATGGCTACACCTTC.

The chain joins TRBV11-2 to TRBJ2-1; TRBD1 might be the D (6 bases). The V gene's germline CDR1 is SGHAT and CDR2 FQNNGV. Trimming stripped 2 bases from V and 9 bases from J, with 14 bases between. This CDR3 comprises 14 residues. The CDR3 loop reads CASSLWNLGGEQFF. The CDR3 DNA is TGTGCCAGCAGCTTATGGAATCTAGGGGGTGAGCAGTTCTTC.

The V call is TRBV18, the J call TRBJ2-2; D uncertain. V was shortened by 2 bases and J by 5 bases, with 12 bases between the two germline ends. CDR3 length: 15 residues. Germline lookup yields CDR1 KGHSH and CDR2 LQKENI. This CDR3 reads CASSPTPALTGELFF. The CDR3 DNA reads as TGTGCCAGCTCACCAACTCCTGCCCTGACCGGGGAGCTGTTTTTT.

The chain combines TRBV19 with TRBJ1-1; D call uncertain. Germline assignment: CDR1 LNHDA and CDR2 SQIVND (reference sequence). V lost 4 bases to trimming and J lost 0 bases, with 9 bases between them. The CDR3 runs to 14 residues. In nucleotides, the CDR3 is TGTGCCAGTAGTACGAAGGCAGTGAACACTGAAGCTTTCTTT. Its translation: CASSTKAVNTEAFF.

CDR3 protein: CASSVTRSSYEQYF. As DNA, the CDR3 is TGTGCCAGCAGCGTCACCCGAAGCTCCTACGAGCAGTACTTC. The rearrangement uses TRBV28 and TRBJ2-7; D ambiguous. Germline assignment: CDR1 MDHEN and CDR2 SYDVKM. The CDR3 contains 14 residues. Trimming removed 6 bases at V and 0 bases at J, with 12 bases between.

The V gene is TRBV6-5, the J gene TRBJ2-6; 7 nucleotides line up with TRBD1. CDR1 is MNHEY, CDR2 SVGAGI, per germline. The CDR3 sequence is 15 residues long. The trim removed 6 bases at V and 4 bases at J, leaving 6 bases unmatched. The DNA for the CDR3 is TGTGCCAGCAGGTATACAGGGGCCGGGGCCAACGTCCTGACTTTC. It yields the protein CASRYTGAGANVLTF.

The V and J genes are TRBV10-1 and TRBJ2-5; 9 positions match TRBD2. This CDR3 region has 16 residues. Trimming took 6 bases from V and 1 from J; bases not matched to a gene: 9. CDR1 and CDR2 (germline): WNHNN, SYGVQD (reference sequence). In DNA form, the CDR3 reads TGCGCCAGCAGCCCGGGACTAGCTCCACTCCAAGAGACCCAGTACTTC. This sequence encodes CASSPGLAPLQETQYF.

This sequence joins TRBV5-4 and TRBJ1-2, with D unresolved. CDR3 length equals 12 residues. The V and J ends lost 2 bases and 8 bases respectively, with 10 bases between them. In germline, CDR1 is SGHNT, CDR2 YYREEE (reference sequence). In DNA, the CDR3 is TGTGCCAGCAGCTTAAATACGGGCGGCTACACCTTC. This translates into CASSLNTGGYTF.

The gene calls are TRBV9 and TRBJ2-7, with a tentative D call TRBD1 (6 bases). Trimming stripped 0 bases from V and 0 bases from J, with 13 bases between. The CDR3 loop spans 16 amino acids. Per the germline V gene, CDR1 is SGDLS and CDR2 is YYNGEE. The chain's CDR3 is CASSVGVQGSSYEQYF. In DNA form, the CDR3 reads TGTGCCAGCAGCGTAGGGGTCCAGGGGAGCTCCTACGAGCAGTACTTC.

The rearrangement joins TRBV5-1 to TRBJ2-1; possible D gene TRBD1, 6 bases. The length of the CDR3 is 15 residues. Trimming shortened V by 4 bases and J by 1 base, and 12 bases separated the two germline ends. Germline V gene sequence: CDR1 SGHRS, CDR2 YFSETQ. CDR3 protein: CASSLTGFSYNEQFF. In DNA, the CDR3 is TGCGCCAGCAGCCTGACAGGTTTTTCCTACAATGAGCAGTTCTTC.

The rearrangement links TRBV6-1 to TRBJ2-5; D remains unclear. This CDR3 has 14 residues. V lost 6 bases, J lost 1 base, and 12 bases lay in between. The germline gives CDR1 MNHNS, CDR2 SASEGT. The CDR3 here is CASRWAQRQETQYF. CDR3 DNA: TGTGCCAGCAGGTGGGCCCAGCGCCAAGAGACCCAGTACTTC.

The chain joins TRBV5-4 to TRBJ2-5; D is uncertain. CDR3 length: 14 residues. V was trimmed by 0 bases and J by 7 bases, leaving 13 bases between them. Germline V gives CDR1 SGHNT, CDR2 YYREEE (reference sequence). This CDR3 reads CASSLEPLRGTQYF. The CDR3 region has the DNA TGTGCCAGCAGCTTGGAGCCGCTACGAGGGACCCAGTACTTC.

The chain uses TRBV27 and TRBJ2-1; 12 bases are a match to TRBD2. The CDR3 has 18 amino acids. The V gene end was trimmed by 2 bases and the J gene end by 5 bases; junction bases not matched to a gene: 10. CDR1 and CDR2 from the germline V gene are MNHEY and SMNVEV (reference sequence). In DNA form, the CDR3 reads TGTGCCAGCAGTTTAGGGGCTAGCGGGAGGGCGACACACAATGAGCAGTTCTTC. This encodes CASSLGASGRATHNEQFF.

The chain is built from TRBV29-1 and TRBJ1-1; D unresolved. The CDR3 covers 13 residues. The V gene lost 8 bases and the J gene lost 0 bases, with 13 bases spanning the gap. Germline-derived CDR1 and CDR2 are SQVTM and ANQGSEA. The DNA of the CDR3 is TGCAGCACCCGGGTTAGGATGAACACTGAAGCTTTCTTT. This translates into CSTRVRMNTEAFF.

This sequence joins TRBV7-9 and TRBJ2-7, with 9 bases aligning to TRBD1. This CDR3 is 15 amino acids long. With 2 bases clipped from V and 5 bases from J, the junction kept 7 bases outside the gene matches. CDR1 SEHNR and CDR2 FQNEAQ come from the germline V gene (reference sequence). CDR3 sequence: CASSLSGTGLDEQYF. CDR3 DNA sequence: TGTGCCAGCAGCTTATCCGGGACAGGGCTCGACGAGCAGTACTTC.

CDR3 protein: CASSLFYSNQPQHF. CDR3 in DNA: TGTGCCAGCAGCTTATTCTATAGCAATCAGCCCCAGCATTTT. This chain uses TRBV7-2 with TRBJ1-5, with D unresolved. CDR1 is SGHTA, CDR2 FQGNSA, per germline. There are 14 residues in the CDR3. V shed 2 bases and J shed 0 bases, with 5 bases lying between them.

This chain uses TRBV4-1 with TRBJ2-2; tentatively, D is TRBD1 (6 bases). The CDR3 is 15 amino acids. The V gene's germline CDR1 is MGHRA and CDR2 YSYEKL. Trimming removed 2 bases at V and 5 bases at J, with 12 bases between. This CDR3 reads CASSQPTGRTGELFF. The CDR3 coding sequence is TGCGCCAGCAGCCAACCGACAGGCCGGACCGGGGAGCTGTTTTTT.

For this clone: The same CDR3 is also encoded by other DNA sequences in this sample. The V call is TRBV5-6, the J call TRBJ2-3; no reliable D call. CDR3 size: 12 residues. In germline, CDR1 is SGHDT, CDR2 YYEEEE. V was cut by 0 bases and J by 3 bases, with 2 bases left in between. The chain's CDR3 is CASSLVTDTQYF. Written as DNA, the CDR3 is TGTGCCAGCAGCTTGGTTACAGATACGCAGTATTTT.

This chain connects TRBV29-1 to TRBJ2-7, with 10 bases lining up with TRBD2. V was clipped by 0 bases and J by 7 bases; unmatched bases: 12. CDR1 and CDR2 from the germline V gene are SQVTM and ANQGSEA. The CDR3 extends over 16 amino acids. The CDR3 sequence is CSVEDLRLAGEREQYF. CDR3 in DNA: TGCAGCGTTGAAGATCTTCGGCTAGCGGGAGAACGAGAGCAGTACTTC.

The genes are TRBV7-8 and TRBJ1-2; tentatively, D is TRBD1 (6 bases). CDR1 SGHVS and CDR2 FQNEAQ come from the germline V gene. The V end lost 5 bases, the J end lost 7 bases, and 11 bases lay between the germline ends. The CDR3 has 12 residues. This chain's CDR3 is CASSLRGGGYTF. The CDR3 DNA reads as TGTGCCAGCAGCCTTAGGGGGGGTGGCTACACCTTC.

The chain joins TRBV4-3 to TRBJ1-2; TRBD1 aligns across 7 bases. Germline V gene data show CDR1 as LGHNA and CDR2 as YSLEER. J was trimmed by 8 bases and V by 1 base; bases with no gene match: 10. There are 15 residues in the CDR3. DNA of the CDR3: TGCGCCAGCAGCCAAGTCCTGGGACAGTCCGCAGGCTACACCTTC. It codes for CASSQVLGQSAGYTF.